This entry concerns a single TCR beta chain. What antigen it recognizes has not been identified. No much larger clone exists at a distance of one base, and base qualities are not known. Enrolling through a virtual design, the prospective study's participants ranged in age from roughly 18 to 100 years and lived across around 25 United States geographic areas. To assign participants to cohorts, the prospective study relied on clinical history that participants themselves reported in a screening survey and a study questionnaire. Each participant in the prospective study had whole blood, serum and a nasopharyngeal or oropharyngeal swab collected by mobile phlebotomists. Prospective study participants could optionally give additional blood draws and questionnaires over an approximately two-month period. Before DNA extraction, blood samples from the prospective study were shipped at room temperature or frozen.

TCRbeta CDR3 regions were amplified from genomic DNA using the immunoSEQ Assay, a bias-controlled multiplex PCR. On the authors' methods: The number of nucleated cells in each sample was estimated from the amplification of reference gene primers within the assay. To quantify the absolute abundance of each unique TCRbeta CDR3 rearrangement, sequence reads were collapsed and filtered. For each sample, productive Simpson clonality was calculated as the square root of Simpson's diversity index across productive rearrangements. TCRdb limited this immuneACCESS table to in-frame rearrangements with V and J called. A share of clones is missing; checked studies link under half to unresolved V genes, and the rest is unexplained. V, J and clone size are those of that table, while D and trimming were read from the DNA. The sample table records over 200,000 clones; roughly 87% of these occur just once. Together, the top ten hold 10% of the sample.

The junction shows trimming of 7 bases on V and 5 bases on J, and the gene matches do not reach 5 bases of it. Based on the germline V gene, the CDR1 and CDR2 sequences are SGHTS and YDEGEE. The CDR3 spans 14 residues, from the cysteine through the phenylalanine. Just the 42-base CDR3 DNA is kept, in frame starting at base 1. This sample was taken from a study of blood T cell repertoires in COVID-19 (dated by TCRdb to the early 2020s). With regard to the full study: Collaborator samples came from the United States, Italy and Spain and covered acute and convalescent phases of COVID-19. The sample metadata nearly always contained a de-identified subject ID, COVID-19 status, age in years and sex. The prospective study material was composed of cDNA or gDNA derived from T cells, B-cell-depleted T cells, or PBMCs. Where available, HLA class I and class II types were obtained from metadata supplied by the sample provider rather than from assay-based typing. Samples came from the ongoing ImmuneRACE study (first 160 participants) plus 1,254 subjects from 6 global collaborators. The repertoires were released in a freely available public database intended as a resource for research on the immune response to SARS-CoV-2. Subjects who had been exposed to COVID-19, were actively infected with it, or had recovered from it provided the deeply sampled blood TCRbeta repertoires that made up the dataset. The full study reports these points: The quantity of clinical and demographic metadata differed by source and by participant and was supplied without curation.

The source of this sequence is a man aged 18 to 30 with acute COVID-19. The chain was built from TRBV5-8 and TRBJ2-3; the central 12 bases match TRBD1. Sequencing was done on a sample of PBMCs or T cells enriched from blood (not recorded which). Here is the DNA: TGTGCCAGCGCCCGGGACAGGGGGCGAGATACGCAGTATTTT. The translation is CASARDRGRDTQYF.